These 18 T cell receptor beta chains were sequenced from one sample in a study of human T cells and chemical hapten exposure (dated by TCRdb to the early 2020s). In light of the paper, this sample's time point label describes: healthy volunteer bleed at 6 weeks. Total RNA was extracted from unfractionated whole blood that had been collected in Tempus Blood RNA tubes. Receptors were amplified or captured by RACE. The reads were generated on a NextSeq 500. The raw public reads went through TCRdb reprocessing: fastp at Q25, MiXCR clone calling, in-frame beta chains kept. Identical CDR3 proteins give one entry, which carries the most common genes and DNA. Across this sample there are some 65,000 distinct CDR3 sequences, with about 5.7% seen only once. The top ten clonotypes cover around 3.4% of the sample. The sample consisted of whole blood. Receptors originate from a female donor in good health. Some clones in this sample may be carry-over from other donors' samples.

This clonotype qualifies as medium-sized. The V gene is TRBV6-5, the J gene TRBJ2-5; 12 bases fit TRBD2. The CDR3 totals 16 residues. Germline CDR1 and CDR2: MNHEY and SVGAGI. V lost 0 bases to trimming and J lost 2 bases; unmatched junction nucleotides: 1. This CDR3 is CASSYSGTSGQETQYF. The CDR3 nucleotides are TGTGCCAGCAGTTACTCCGGGACTAGCGGGCAAGAGACCCAGTACTTC.

This clonotype was observed at least ten times. V is TRBV20-1 and J is TRBJ2-7; D remains ambiguous. Germline CDR1 DFQATT, CDR2 SNEGSKA (reference sequence). The CDR3 runs 13 residues. With 3 bases removed from V and 6 bases from J, the gap between germline ends came to 15 bases. The CDR3 reads CSASGASVGEQYF. The CDR3 DNA reads as TGCAGTGCTAGTGGCGCGTCGGTAGGCGAGCAGTACTTC.

V usage is TRBV2 and J usage is TRBJ1-2, with a tentative D call TRBD1 (5 bases). Germline CDR1 reads SNHLY; CDR2 reads FYNNEI. The CDR3 runs 14 residues. V was pared by 3 bases and J by 6 bases, with 14 bases between. CDR3 protein: CASSEDTRANGYTF. The CDR3 DNA sequence: TGTGCCAGCAGTGAGGACACAAGGGCAAATGGCTACACCTTC. The entire variable domain, with the rest obtained from reference TRBV2 and TRBJ1-2, is as follows: EPEVTQTPSHQVTQMGQEVILRCVPISNHLYFYWYRQILGQKVEFLVSFYNNEISEKSEIFDDQFSVERPDGSNFTLKIRSTKLEDSAMYFCASSEDTRANGYTFGSGTRLTVV.

This clonotype has a count of ten or more. The chain links TRBV29-1 to TRBJ2-1; D is uncertain. Trimming left V 6 bases short and J 6 bases short, with 12 bases between. Germline V CDR1 and CDR2: SQVTM, ANQGSEA. The CDR3 consists of 12 residues. The CDR3 bases are TGCAGCGTAAGTAGGTCCGGCAATGAGCAGTTCTTC. Translation: CSVSRSGNEQFF.

The chain uses TRBV20-1 and TRBJ1-1, with no clear D. This CDR3 spans 14 amino acids. Germline V gene lookup returns CDR1 DFQATT and CDR2 SNEGSKA (reference sequence). V lost 1 base and J 0 bases, leaving 9 bases between the germline ends. For the CDR3, the DNA is TGCAGTGCTAGAGCCCGTACCATGAACACTGAAGCTTTCTTT. This translates into CSARARTMNTEAFF.

This clonotype has a count of ten or more. The gene calls are TRBV28 and TRBJ2-7; unclear D gene. CDR3 size: 14 residues. Trimming took 7 bases from V and 6 from J, leaving 19 bases between them. Germline lookup yields CDR1 MDHEN and CDR2 SYDVKM. The CDR3 DNA is TGTGCCAGCAAGCCACGAATAGACCGTAGCGAGCAGTACTTC. Residues: CASKPRIDRSEQYF.

This clonotype was detected many times. V gene TRBV6-2 or TRBV6-3 combines with J gene TRBJ1-1; possible D gene TRBD1, 6 bases. The CDR3 is made up of 15 amino acids. Trimming pared 5 bases from V and 1 base from J, leaving 14 bases between. Per germline, CDR1 MNHEY and CDR2 SVGEGT. This chain's CDR3 is CASSPDNRENTEAFF. The CDR3 DNA sequence: TGTGCCAGCAGTCCAGATAACAGGGAGAACACTGAAGCTTTCTTT.

In this sample, this clonotype turned up many times. The chain uses TRBV5-6 and TRBJ2-7; either TRBD1 or TRBD2 may fit D (5 bases each). The germline CDR1 and CDR2 sequences are SGHDT and YYEEEE. The CDR3 is 14 residues long. The V end was cut by 2 bases, the J end by 4 bases, with 13 bases between. The CDR3: CASSLGHSGYEQYF. CDR3 in DNA: TGTGCCAGCAGCTTAGGACATTCGGGGTACGAGCAGTACTTC.

This clonotype was counted at least ten times. The genes are TRBV20-1 and TRBJ1-1, with D perhaps TRBD1 (5 bases). Germline assignment: CDR1 DFQATT and CDR2 SNEGSKA (reference sequence). The CDR3 runs 14 residues. Trimming removed 0 bases from V and 6 bases from J, with 14 bases in between. The CDR3 bases are TGCAGTGCTAGAGATCTCGGCAGGGAGGCTGAAGCTTTCTTT. Translation gives CSARDLGREAEAFF.

The genes are TRBV6-6 and TRBJ2-5; D may be TRBD1 or TRBD2 (5 bases each). Trimming left V 6 bases short and J 5 bases short, with 16 bases between. This CDR3 is built from 14 residues. The germline V gene encodes CDR1 MNHNY and CDR2 SVGAGI (reference sequence). The CDR3 DNA sequence: TGTGCCAGCAGAACCGGGACCGGGAAGGAGACCCAGTACTTC. It specifies CASRTGTGKETQYF.

The chain is built from TRBV2 and TRBJ2-3; TRBD2 might be the D (5 bases). The CDR3 spans 15 residues. Trimming removed 5 bases at V and 0 bases at J, with 12 bases between. Germline V gene sequence: CDR1 SNHLY, CDR2 FYNNEI. The chain's CDR3 is CASSFSGTSTDTQYF. The CDR3 DNA reads as TGTGCCAGCAGTTTCAGCGGAACTAGCACAGATACGCAGTATTTT.

This clonotype was picked up a small number of times. The V gene is TRBV5-1, the J gene TRBJ2-6; unclear D gene. Trimming cost V 2 bases and J 0 bases, with 3 bases left between them. The CDR3 loop spans 14 amino acids. Per the germline V gene, CDR1 is SGHRS and CDR2 is YFSETQ. The CDR3: CASSFGSGANVLTF. Here the CDR3 DNA reads TGCGCCAGCAGCTTTGGCTCTGGGGCCAACGTCCTGACTTTC.

The V gene is TRBV19, the J gene TRBJ2-6; TRBD1 matches 7 bases. J lost 0 bases, V lost 7 bases, and 9 bases had no gene match. The CDR3 totals 17 residues. Germline V gene lookup returns CDR1 LNHDA and CDR2 SQIVND (reference sequence). The CDR3 here is CASMGDTGVSGANVLTF. For the CDR3, the DNA is TGTGCCAGTATGGGGGATACAGGGGTCTCTGGGGCCAACGTCCTGACTTTC.

The chain combines TRBV28 with TRBJ2-6; no definite D call. The V gene's germline CDR1 is MDHEN and CDR2 SYDVKM. With 2 bases removed from V and 0 bases from J, the gap between germline ends came to 8 bases. The CDR3 has 16 residues. The CDR3: CASSLGESSGANVLTF. In DNA, the CDR3 is TGTGCCAGCAGTTTAGGGGAATCCTCTGGGGCCAACGTCCTGACTTTC. Using reference TRBV28 and TRBJ2-6 for the parts outside the CDR3, the full variable domain is DVKVTQSSRYLVKRTGEKVFLECVQDMDHENMFWYRQDPGLGLRLIYFSYDVKMKEKGDIPEGYSVSREKKERFSLILESASTNQTSMYLCASSLGESSGANVLTFGAGSRLTVL.

This clonotype appeared many times. The chain combines TRBV20-1 with TRBJ1-2; D is unresolved. This CDR3 is built from 11 residues. Germline assignment: CDR1 DFQATT and CDR2 SNEGSKA (reference sequence). The ends were cut back, 3 bases at V and 9 bases at J, with 11 bases in the middle. In DNA form, the CDR3 reads TGCAGTGCTAGCCCCCTAGGTAGCTACACCTTC. Protein product: CSASPLGSYTF.

At least ten counts were recorded for this clonotype. The chain couples TRBV24-1 to TRBJ2-3; 7 bases are shared with TRBD1. The ends lost 11 bases at V and 6 bases at J; junction bases unmatched: 10. The CDR3 sequence is 13 residues long. Germline values: CDR1 KGHDR, CDR2 SFDVKD. CDR3 region: CAIGKGAEDTQYF. The CDR3 coding sequence is TGTGCCATCGGAAAGGGGGCAGAGGATACGCAGTATTTT.

This clonotype occurred many times. CDR3 sequence reads: CASSPPTGAYEQYF. The CDR3 DNA follows: TGTGCCAGCAGTCCCCCGACAGGAGCCTACGAGCAGTACTTC. The gene calls are TRBV6-6 and TRBJ2-7, with a possible D match to TRBD1 (6 bases). Trimming took 5 bases from V and 2 from J, leaving 13 bases between them. In germline, CDR1 is MNHNY, CDR2 SVGAGI (reference sequence). CDR3 length: 14 residues.

This clonotype was seen at least ten times. The V call is TRBV2, the J call TRBJ2-3; D is ambiguous. The CDR3 has 16 residues. Between the trimmed V and J ends, which lost 6 bases and 3 bases, there was a span of 19 bases. CDR1 and CDR2 from the germline V gene are SNHLY and FYNNEI. The CDR3 region has the DNA TGTGCCAGCAGCCCCCCGACGGACCCTCTGACAGATACGCAGTATTTT. This encodes CASSPPTDPLTDTQYF.